This T cell receptor beta chain was obtained from a study of vaccination and CD4 T cells after COVID-19 (dated 2022 in TCRdb). Regarding the complete study: Every convalescent patient had a positive nasal swab PCR test for SARS-CoV-2, with mild disease in eight to ten patients and severe disease in one. In the convalescent cohort there were six males and four females, among whom were two Hispanic individuals, seven Caucasians, two Asians and one multiracial person. In about 11 COVID-19 convalescent patients and a few infection-naive healthy vaccine recipients, the spike-specific CD4+ TCR repertoire before mRNA vaccination was compared with the repertoire after mRNA vaccination. The cultures were stimulated with overlapping spike peptide pools from SARS-CoV-2 and from the common cold coronaviruses HCoV-NL63, HCoV-OC43 and HCoV-229E. Control cultures received a CEFX viral epitope pool as the positive control, an HIV-1 Nef peptide pool as the negative control, or no peptide. Post-COVID blood samples were collected from convalescent patients a median of roughly 100 days after diagnosis, with a range of roughly 30 to 170 days. Participants got two doses of the Pfizer-BioNTech BNT162b2 vaccine (n=8) or two doses of the Moderna mRNA-1273 vaccine (n=2). Post-vaccine blood samples were obtained a median of around 74 days after the second vaccine dose, with a range of about 14 to 250 days. Paper-wide results and their limitations: In convalescent patients, a median around 89% of post-vaccine SARS-CoV-2-reactive clones were detected only after vaccination, suggesting vaccine-specific priming. The number of convalescent patients in the study was relatively small, and the study did not examine early timepoints following natural infection. The median count of SARS-CoV-2-reactive clonotypes went up from around 21 after infection to 30 to 40 after vaccination, although the change was not significant. In convalescent patients, nearly all vaccine-specific clones (304 of 307) were found to be mono-reactive for SARS-CoV-2 spike rather than cross-reactive with common cold coronaviruses.

The treatment or condition label on this specimen signifies: approximately 9-day PBMC culture with coronavirus spike peptide pools or control peptides (ViraFEST assay). To expand antigen-specific T cells with peptide pools and then pick out the expanded clonotypes through TCR sequencing, the study relied on the ViraFEST assay. The positive SARS-CoV-2 PCR tests of the convalescent patients were dated from March to December 2020, before the Alpha, Beta and Delta variants emerged in the United States. Each well held approximately 2 million PBMCs cultured in IMDM containing roughly 5% human AB serum and approximately 9.8 IU/ml IL-2, with approximately 9.2 ug/ml peptide pools added. On days 3 and 7, half of the culture medium was replaced with fresh IL-2-containing medium. Once the cells had been in culture for about 10 days, the EasySep CD4+ T cell isolation kit was used to isolate CD4+ T cells by negative selection. Ficoll-Paque Plus gradient centrifugation was used to isolate PBMCs from whole blood, and the isolated PBMCs were then either used fresh or cryopreserved at -140C. Each culture condition was generally run in triplicate wells.

This clonotype was recorded once. No cognate antigen has been identified for it. It has no much larger one-base neighbor in the sample; base qualities were not kept. A single read counts as weak evidence. The library was prepared using PCR. TCR sequencing of DNA from cultured CD4+ T cells used the Oncomine TCR Beta short-read assay at the Johns Hopkins FTIC core. The QIAamp micro DNA kit was used to extract genomic DNA from the cultured CD4+ T cells. Oncomine TCR Beta libraries from cultured CD4+ T cells were pooled using unique dual indexes and sequenced on an Illumina iSeq 100. In the original analysis: Non-productive sequences were filtered out, and CDR3s that did not start with C, did not end with F or W, or were shorter than 7 amino acids were discarded. The MANAFEST web application was used to identify antigen-specific clonotypes by comparing peptide-stimulated wells against reference wells and other culture wells. Positive clones required FDR below 0.05, an odds ratio above 5, and productive frequency above 0.1% in at least two of three replicate wells. Clonotypes that were significantly expanded in both SARS-CoV-2 spike wells and at least one common cold coronavirus spike condition were defined as cross-reactive. CDR3 homology was assessed with Levenshtein distances (stringdist) and unrooted phylogenetic trees (ape) in R version 3.6.1. TCRdb cleaned the public reads at Q25 with fastp, built clones with MiXCR and kept in-frame beta chains. Each CDR3 protein gets just one entry, which takes the most common genes and DNA from the rows behind it. These V and J calls rely on TCRdb rather than the paper's analysis. The sample table shows over 15,000 distinct CDR3 sequences, and approximately 48% are seen once. About an eighth of the sample rests with the top ten.

Its CDR3 holds 15 amino acids, cysteine through phenylalanine. Only CDR3 DNA is held: 45 bases, read in frame from base 1. CDR1 and CDR2, looked up from the germline V gene, are SGHRS and YFSETQ. V and J are truncated by 4 bases and 4 bases respectively, leaving an intervening sequence of 16 bases. The receptor comes from a human donor who had recovered from COVID-19. Sequenced sample: CD4+ T cells from blood, cultured in vitro. Rearrangement joined TRBV5-1 to TRBJ2-3; the D gene is perhaps TRBD2, on 5 matching bases. This receptor has the CDR3 CASSILLEASDTQYF. The nucleotide sequence reads as follows: TGCGCCAGCAGCATTCTGTTGGAGGCATCAGATACGCAGTATTTT.